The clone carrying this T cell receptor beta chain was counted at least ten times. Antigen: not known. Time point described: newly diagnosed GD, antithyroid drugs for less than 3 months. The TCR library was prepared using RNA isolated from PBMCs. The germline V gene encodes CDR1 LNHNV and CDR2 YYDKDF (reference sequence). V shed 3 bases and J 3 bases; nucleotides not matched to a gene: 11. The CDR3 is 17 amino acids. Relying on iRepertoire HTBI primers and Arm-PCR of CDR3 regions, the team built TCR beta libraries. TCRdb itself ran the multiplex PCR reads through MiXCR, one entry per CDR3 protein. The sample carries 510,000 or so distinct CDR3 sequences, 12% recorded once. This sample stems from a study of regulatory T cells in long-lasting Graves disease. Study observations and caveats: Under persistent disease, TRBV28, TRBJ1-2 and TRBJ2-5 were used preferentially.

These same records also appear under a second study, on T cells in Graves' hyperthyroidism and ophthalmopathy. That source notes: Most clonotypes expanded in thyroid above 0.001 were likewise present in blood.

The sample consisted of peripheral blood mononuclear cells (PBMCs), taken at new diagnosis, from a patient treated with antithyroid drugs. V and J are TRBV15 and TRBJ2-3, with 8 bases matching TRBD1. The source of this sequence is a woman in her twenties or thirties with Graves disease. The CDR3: CATSSQFDRGGTDTQYF. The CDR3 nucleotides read TGTGCCACCAGCAGCCAGTTCGACAGGGGAGGAACAGATACGCAGTATTTT.